The rows below give T cell receptor beta chains drawn from one sample of a study of cytomegalovirus exposure and HLA in healthy donors. TCRdb's table, derived via immunoSEQ multiplex PCR, lists solely in-frame clones and lacks some. The sample table sets out approximately 68,000 clones. Sequenced input: PBMCs. Receptors were obtained from a female donor in good health and CMV-seropositive. Each CDR3 is given with its conserved first and last residue. Fields, in order: V gene, J gene, D gene, CDR3 DNA, CDR3 protein. D genes are given only for firm matches.

v_call: TRBV5-1; j_call: TRBJ2-7; d_call: TRBD2; cdr3_nt: TGCGCCAGCAGCTTCATAGCGGGAGGCAGGGGCGAGCAGTACTTC; cdr3_aa: CASSFIAGGRGEQYF
v_call: TRBV30; j_call: TRBJ2-3; d_call: TRBD2; cdr3_nt: TGTGCCTGGAGACTAGCGGGCACAGATACGCAGTATTTT; cdr3_aa: CAWRLAGTDTQYF
v_call: TRBV19; j_call: TRBJ1-2; d_call: TRBD1; cdr3_nt: TGTGCCAGTAGTAACAGACAGGGGGCGTCGAACGTCTATGGCTACACCTTC; cdr3_aa: CASSNRQGASNVYGYTF
v_call: TRBV9; j_call: TRBJ2-2; d_call: TRBD2; cdr3_nt: TGTGCCAGCAGCCTCAGCGGGAGTGGCGGGGAGCTGTTTTTT; cdr3_aa: CASSLSGSGGELFF
v_call: TRBV9; j_call: TRBJ1-2; d_call: TRBD1; cdr3_nt: TGTGCCAGCGGACAGGGTGAGGACTATGGCTACACCTTC; cdr3_aa: CASGQGEDYGYTF
v_call: TRBV27; j_call: TRBJ2-7; d_call: .; cdr3_nt: TGTGCCAGCAGTTTGCTAAGGACAGCGAGCTCCTACGAGCAGTACTTC; cdr3_aa: CASSLLRTASSYEQYF
v_call: TRBV29-1; j_call: TRBJ2-4; d_call: .; cdr3_nt: TGCAGCGTTGTCAAAATGGGGGGGCCGGGCAAAAACATTCAGTACTTC; cdr3_aa: CSVVKMGGPGKNIQYF
v_call: TRBV5-6; j_call: TRBJ1-1; d_call: .; cdr3_nt: TGTGCCAGCAGCCACAATGCTACAGGTCGAGTCAGGGCTTTCTTT; cdr3_aa: CASSHNATGRVRAFF
v_call: TRBV19; j_call: TRBJ2-1; d_call: .; cdr3_nt: TGTGCCAGTAGTATTGTTGCGGTTAGCGGTCACAATGAGCAGTTCTTC; cdr3_aa: CASSIVAVSGHNEQFF
v_call: TRBV29-1; j_call: TRBJ2-1; d_call: TRBD1; cdr3_nt: TGCAGCGTTGTTCAGGGGGCGCGCGTAGTGAGGTCAATGGAGCAGTTCTTC; cdr3_aa: CSVVQGARVVRSMEQFF
v_call: TRBV6-5; j_call: TRBJ1-2; d_call: .; cdr3_nt: TGTGCCAGCAGTCGCACCACACCGATCTATGGCTACACCTTC; cdr3_aa: CASSRTTPIYGYTF
v_call: TRBV28; j_call: TRBJ2-5; d_call: .; cdr3_nt: TGTGCCAGCAGATTCGGTACGGAGACCCAGTACTTC; cdr3_aa: CASRFGTETQYF
v_call: TRBV28; j_call: TRBJ1-4; d_call: .; cdr3_nt: TGTGCCAGCAGCCTCTACCTAGAAAAACTGTTTTTT; cdr3_aa: CASSLYLEKLFF
v_call: TRBV7-6; j_call: TRBJ2-1; d_call: TRBD1; cdr3_nt: TGTGCCAGCAGCTTAAGTCGGGGTAGACAGGGAATCCCCTACAATGAGCAGTTCTTC; cdr3_aa: CASSLSRGRQGIPYNEQFF
v_call: TRBV9; j_call: TRBJ1-6; d_call: TRBD1; cdr3_nt: TGTGCCAGCAGCGTAGCGGGACAGGGTAGTTCACCCCTCCACTTT; cdr3_aa: CASSVAGQGSSPLHF
v_call: TRBV6-1; j_call: TRBJ2-1; d_call: TRBD2; cdr3_nt: TGTGCCAGCAGTGAACTAGCGGTACCCAATGAGCAGTTCTTC; cdr3_aa: CASSELAVPNEQFF
v_call: TRBV7-6; j_call: TRBJ1-2; d_call: TRBD1; cdr3_nt: TGTGCCAGCGGCTTACAGGGGGATAATTATGGCTACACCTTC; cdr3_aa: CASGLQGDNYGYTF
v_call: TRBV19; j_call: TRBJ1-6; d_call: TRBD1; cdr3_nt: TGTGCCAGTAGCGGGACAGTTAATTCACCCCTCCACTTT; cdr3_aa: CASSGTVNSPLHF
v_call: TRBV15; j_call: TRBJ2-7; d_call: .; cdr3_nt: TGTGCCACCAGCAGAGATAAACCGGGCTCCTACGAGCAGTACTTC; cdr3_aa: CATSRDKPGSYEQYF
v_call: TRBV9; j_call: TRBJ1-1; d_call: .; cdr3_nt: TGTGCCAGCAGCCCACGAGCTTCGGGGACTGAAGCTTTCTTT; cdr3_aa: CASSPRASGTEAFF
v_call: TRBV4-2; j_call: TRBJ1-6; d_call: .; cdr3_nt: TGTGCCAGCAGCCAAGTAGTCGAGGAATCACCCCTCCACTTT; cdr3_aa: CASSQVVEESPLHF
v_call: TRBV7-3; j_call: TRBJ2-3; d_call: TRBD2; cdr3_nt: TGTGCCAGCAGCCCACTAGCGGGAGGGGCAGATACGCAGTATTTT; cdr3_aa: CASSPLAGGADTQYF
v_call: TRBV30; j_call: TRBJ2-2; d_call: TRBD2; cdr3_nt: TGTGCCTGGAAGGGGACGATTAGTGGGGGGGCCGGGGAGCTGTTTTTT; cdr3_aa: CAWKGTISGGAGELFF
v_call: TRBV18; j_call: TRBJ1-5; d_call: .; cdr3_nt: TGTGCCAGCTCACCACAGCATTGGGACACCAATCAGCCCCAGCATTTT; cdr3_aa: CASSPQHWDTNQPQHF
v_call: TRBV7-2; j_call: TRBJ1-3; d_call: TRBD1; cdr3_nt: TGTGCCAGCAGCTCCAGGGGGAGCTCTGGAAACACCATATATTTT; cdr3_aa: CASSSRGSSGNTIYF
v_call: TRBV9; j_call: TRBJ2-3; d_call: .; cdr3_nt: TGTGCCAGCAGCGTTCGACAAGAGGGAAATACGCAGTATTTT; cdr3_aa: CASSVRQEGNTQYF
v_call: TRBV7-9; j_call: TRBJ1-3; d_call: .; cdr3_nt: TGTGCCAGCAGCTTCATGGGCACAGGGTCTGGAAACACCATATATTTT; cdr3_aa: CASSFMGTGSGNTIYF
v_call: TRBV6-1; j_call: TRBJ2-5; d_call: TRBD2; cdr3_nt: TGTGCCAGCAGTGAAGAGCGGGGCCCGTTCAAAATAAGAGAGACCCAGTACTTC; cdr3_aa: CASSEERGPFKIRETQYF
v_call: TRBV6-6; j_call: TRBJ1-6; d_call: TRBD1; cdr3_nt: TGTGCCAGCAACGCGGGACAGTCCTATAATTCACCCCTCCACTTT; cdr3_aa: CASNAGQSYNSPLHF
v_call: TRBV5-8; j_call: TRBJ2-1; d_call: TRBD1; cdr3_nt: TGTGCCAGCAGCTTACAGAAGGGGGCGCCGCACCGTAATGAGCAGTTCTTC; cdr3_aa: CASSLQKGAPHRNEQFF
v_call: TRBV18; j_call: TRBJ2-1; d_call: .; cdr3_nt: TGTGCCAGCTCACCTGAGTTTCGGGGTAGGAAAGGCAATGAGCAGTTCTTC; cdr3_aa: CASSPEFRGRKGNEQFF
v_call: TRBV28; j_call: TRBJ1-2; d_call: .; cdr3_nt: TGTGCCAGCACCTTACCCCTAGACAGCTATGGCTACACCTTC; cdr3_aa: CASTLPLDSYGYTF
v_call: TRBV5-4; j_call: TRBJ2-3; d_call: .; cdr3_nt: TGTGCCAGCAGCTTTTCGCAGCTAGGTACGCAGTATTTT; cdr3_aa: CASSFSQLGTQYF
v_call: TRBV7-2; j_call: TRBJ1-6; d_call: .; cdr3_nt: TGTGCCAGCAGCCCTGGTCACACTAAAGGTTCACCCCTCCACTTT; cdr3_aa: CASSPGHTKGSPLHF
v_call: TRBV18; j_call: TRBJ1-6; d_call: TRBD1; cdr3_nt: TGTGCCAGCTCACCGAGGGACAGGGTGGCCTCACCCCTCCACTTT; cdr3_aa: CASSPRDRVASPLHF
v_call: TRBV7-7; j_call: TRBJ1-5; d_call: .; cdr3_nt: TGTGCTAGCAGCTTAGGGCAGGTTAACCAGCCCCAGCATTTT; cdr3_aa: CASSLGQVNQPQHF
v_call: TRBV5-6; j_call: TRBJ1-2; d_call: TRBD1; cdr3_nt: TGTGCCAGCAGCTTGGTTGGGACAGGATTCGGAGGCTACACCTTC; cdr3_aa: CASSLVGTGFGGYTF
v_call: TRBV25-1; j_call: TRBJ2-6; d_call: .; cdr3_nt: TGTGCCAGCAGCCCGTCTGGGGCCAACGTCCTGACTTTC; cdr3_aa: CASSPSGANVLTF
v_call: TRBV2; j_call: TRBJ1-4; d_call: TRBD1; cdr3_nt: TGTGCCAGCACGCCGGGACAGGGGATTCGGAAACTGTTTTTT; cdr3_aa: CASTPGQGIRKLFF
v_call: TRBV30; j_call: TRBJ2-5; d_call: TRBD2; cdr3_nt: TGTGCCTGGATCCGACAAGCGGGAGGCTTGGAGACCCAGTACTTC; cdr3_aa: CAWIRQAGGLETQYF
v_call: TRBV6-1; j_call: TRBJ2-7; d_call: .; cdr3_nt: TGTGCCAGTTTAAATTTCTACGAGCAGTACTTC; cdr3_aa: CASLNFYEQYF
v_call: TRBV30; j_call: TRBJ2-7; d_call: .; cdr3_nt: TGTGCCTGGTCGGGTGCCTACGAGCAGTACTTC; cdr3_aa: CAWSGAYEQYF